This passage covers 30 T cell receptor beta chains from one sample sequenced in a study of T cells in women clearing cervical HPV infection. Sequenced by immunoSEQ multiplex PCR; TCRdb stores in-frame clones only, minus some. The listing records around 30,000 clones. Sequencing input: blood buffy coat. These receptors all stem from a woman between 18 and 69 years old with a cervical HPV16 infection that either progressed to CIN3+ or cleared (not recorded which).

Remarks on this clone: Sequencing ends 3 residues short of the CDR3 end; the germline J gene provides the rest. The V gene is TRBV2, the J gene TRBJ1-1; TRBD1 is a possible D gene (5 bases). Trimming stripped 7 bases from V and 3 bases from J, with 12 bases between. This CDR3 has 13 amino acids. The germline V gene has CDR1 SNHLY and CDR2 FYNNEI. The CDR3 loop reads CASTWGRDTEAFF. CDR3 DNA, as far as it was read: TGTGCCAGCACTTGGGGCCGGGACACTGAA.

The sequenced part of the CDR3 DNA is TGTGCCAGCAGCTTGGACAGTCATCAGCCG. It encodes CASSLDSHQP. The entire CDR3 protein reads CASSLDSHQPQYF. The chain employs TRBV7-2 and TRBJ2-3; D is possibly TRBD1 (6 bases). Coverage ceases 3 residues before the CDR3 finishes, and the germline J gene fills in the end. Germline CDR1 reads SGHTA; CDR2 reads FQGNSA. CDR3 size: 13 residues.

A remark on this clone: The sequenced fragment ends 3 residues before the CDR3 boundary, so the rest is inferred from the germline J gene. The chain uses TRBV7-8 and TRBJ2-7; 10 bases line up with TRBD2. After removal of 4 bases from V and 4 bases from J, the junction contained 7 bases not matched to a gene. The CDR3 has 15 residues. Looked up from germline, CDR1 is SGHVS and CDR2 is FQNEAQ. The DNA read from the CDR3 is TGTGCCAGCAGCTCCTCGACTAGCGGGCCGTACGAG. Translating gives CASSSSTSGPYE. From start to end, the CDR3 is CASSSSTSGPYEQYF.

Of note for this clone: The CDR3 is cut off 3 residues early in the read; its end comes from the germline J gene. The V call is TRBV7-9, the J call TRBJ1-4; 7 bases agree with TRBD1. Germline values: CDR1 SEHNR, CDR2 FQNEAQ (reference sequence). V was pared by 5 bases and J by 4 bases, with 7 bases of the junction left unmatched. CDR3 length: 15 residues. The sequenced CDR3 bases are TGTGCCAGCAGCCGGACAGGAGGGATTAATGAAAAA. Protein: CASSRTGGINEK. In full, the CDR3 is CASSRTGGINEKLFF. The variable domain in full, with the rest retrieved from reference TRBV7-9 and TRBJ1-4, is DTGVSQNPRHKITKRGQNVTFRCDPISEHNRLYWYRQTLGQGPEFLTYFQNEAQLEKSRLLSDRFSAERPKGSFSTLEIQRTEQGDSAMYLCASSRTGGINEKLFFGSGTQLSVL.

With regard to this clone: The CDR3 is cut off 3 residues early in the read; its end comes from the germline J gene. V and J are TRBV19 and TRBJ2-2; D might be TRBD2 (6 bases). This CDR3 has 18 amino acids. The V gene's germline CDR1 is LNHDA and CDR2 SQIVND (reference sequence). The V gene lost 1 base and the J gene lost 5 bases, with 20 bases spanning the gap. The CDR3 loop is CASSIGRAAGRGTGELFF. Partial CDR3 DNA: TGTGCCAGTAGTATAGGTCGGGCAGCCGGGCGGGGAACCGGGGAG.

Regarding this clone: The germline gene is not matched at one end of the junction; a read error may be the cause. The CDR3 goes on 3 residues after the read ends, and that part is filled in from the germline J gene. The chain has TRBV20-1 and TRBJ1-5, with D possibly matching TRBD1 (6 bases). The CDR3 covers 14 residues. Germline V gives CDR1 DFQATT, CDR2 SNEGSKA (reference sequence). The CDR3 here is CSATRGPSNQPQHF. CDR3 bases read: TGCAGCGCTACCAGGGGACCAAGCAATCAGCCC.

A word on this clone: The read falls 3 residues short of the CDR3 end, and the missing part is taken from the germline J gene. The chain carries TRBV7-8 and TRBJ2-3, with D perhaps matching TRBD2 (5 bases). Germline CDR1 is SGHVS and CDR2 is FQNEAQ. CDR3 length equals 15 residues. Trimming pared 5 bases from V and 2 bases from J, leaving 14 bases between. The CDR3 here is CASSPRSAFTDTQYF. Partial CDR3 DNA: TGTGCCAGCAGCCCGCGTAGCGCTTTCACAGATACG.

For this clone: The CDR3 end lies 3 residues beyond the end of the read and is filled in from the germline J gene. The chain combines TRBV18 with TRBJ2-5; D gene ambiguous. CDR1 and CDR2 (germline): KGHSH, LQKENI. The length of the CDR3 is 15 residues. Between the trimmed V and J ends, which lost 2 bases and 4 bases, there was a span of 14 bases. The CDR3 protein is CASSPNLGVGETQYF. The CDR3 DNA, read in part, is TGTGCCAGCTCACCAAATCTAGGAGTCGGAGAGACC. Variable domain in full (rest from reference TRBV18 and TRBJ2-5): NAGVMQNPRHLVRRRGQEARLRCSPMKGHSHVYWYRQLPEEGLKFMVYLQKENIIDESGMPKERFSAEFPKEGPSILRIQQVVRGDSAAYFCASSPNLGVGETQYFGPGTRLLVL.

CDR3 bases read: TGTGCCAGTAGTATGACAGGGGGTCACTCCTACGAG. Encoded protein: CASSMTGGHSYE. The whole CDR3 sequence is CASSMTGGHSYEQYF. This chain uses TRBV19 with TRBJ2-7, with 9 bases lining up with TRBD1. The read terminates 3 residues ahead of where the CDR3 ends, so the germline J gene completes it. The V and J ends lost 3 bases and 0 bases, in that order; junction bases with no gene match: 3. This CDR3 spans 15 amino acids. The germline V gene encodes CDR1 LNHDA and CDR2 SQIVND (reference sequence).

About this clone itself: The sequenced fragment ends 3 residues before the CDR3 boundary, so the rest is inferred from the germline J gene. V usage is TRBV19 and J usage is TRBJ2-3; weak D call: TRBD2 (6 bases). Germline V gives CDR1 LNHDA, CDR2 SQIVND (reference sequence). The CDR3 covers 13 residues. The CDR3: CAPPPGVKETQYF. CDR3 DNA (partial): TGTGCCCCTCCCCCGGGGGTGAAGGAGACG.

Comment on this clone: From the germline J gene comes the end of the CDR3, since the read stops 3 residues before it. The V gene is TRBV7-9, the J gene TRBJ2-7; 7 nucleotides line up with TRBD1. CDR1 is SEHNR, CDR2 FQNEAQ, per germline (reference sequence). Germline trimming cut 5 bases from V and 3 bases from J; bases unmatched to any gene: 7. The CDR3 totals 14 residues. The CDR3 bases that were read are TGTGCCAGCAGCGTATTTGGGGACAGCTACGAG. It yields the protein CASSVFGDSYE. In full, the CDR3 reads CASSVFGDSYEQYF.

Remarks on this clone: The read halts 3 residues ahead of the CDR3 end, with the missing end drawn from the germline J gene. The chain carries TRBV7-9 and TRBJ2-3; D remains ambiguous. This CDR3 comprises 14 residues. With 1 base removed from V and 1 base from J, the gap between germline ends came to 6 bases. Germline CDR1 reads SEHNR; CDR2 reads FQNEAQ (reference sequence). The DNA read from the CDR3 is TGTGCCAGCAGCTTAGGGCTAGGCACAGATACG. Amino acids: CASSLGLGTDT. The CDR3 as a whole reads CASSLGLGTDTQYF.

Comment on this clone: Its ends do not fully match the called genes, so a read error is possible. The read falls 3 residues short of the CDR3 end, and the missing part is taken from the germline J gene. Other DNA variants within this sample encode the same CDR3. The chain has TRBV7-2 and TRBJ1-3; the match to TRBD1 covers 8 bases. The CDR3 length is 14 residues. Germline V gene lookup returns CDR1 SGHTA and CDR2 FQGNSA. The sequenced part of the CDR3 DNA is TGTGCCAGCAGCGAGACAGGGGTTGGAAACACA. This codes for CASSETGVGNT. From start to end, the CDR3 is CASSETGVGNTIYF. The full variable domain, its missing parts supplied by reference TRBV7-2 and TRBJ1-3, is GAGVSQSPSNKVTEKGKDVELRCDPISGHTALYWYRQSLGQGLEFLIYFQGNSAPDKSGLPSDRFSAERTGGSVSTLTIQRTQQEDSAVYLCASSETGVGNTIYFGEGSWLTVV.

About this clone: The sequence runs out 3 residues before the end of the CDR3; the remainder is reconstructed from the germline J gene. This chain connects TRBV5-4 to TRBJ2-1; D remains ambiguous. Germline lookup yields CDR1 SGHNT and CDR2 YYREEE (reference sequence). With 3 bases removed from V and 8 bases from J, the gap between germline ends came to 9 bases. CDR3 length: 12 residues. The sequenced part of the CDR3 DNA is TGTGCCAGCAGCTCAGGCGTGGATGAG. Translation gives CASSSGVDE. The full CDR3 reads CASSSGVDEQFF.

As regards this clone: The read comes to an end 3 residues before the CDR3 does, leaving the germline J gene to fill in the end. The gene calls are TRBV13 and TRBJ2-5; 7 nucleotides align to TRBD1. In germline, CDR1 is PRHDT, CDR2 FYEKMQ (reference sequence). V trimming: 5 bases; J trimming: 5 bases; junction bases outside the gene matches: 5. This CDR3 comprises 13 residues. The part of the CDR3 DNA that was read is TGTGCCAGCAGCGGGGGACAGAAGGAGACC. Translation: CASSGGQKET. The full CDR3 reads CASSGGQKETQYF.

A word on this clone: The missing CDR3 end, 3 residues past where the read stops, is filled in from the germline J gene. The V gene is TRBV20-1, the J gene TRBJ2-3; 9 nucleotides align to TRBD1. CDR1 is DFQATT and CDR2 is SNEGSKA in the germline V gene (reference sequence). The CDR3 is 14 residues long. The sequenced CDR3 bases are TGCAGTGCCCCAGGGACAGGGCGGGACGGGACG. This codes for CSAPGTGRDGT. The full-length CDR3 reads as CSAPGTGRDGTQYF.

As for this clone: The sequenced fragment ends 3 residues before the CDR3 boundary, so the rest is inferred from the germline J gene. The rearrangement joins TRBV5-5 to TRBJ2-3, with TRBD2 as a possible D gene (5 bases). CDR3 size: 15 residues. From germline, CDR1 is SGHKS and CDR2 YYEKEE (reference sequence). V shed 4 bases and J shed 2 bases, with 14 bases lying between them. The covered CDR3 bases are TGTGCCAGCAGCGCCCGAGAGCGGTACACAGATACG. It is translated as CASSARERYTDT. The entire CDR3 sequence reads CASSARERYTDTQYF.

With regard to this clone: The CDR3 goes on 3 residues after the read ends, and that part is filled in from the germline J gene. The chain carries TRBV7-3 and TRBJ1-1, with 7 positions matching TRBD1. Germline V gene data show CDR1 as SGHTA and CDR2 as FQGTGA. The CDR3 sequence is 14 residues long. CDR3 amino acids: CASSPGQAGLEAFF. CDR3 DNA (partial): TGTGCCAGCAGCCCAGGACAGGCCGGTCTCGAA.

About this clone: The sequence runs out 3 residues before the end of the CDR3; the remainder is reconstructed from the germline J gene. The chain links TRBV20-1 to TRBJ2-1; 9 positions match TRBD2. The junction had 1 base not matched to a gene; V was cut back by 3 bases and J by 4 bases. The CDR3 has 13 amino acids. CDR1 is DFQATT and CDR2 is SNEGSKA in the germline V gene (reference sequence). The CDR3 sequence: CSARTSGYNEQFF. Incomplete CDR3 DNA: TGCAGTGCTAGGACTAGCGGTTACAATGAG.

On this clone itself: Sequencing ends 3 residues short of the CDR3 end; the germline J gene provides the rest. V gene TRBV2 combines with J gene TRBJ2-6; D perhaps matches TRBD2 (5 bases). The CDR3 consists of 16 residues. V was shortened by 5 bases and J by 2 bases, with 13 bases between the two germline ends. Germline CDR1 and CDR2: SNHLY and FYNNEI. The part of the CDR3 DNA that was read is TGTGCCAGCAGTAAAGAGGGCATCCCTGGGGCCAACGTC. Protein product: CASSKEGIPGANV. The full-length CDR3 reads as CASSKEGIPGANVLTF.

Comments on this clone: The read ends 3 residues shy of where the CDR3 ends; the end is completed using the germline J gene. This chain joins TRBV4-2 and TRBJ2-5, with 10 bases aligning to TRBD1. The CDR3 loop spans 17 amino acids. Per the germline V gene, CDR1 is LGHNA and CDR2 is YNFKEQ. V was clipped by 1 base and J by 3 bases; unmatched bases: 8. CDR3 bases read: TGTGCCAGCAGCCAAGGAGACAGGGGGCCCGGAAAAGAGACC. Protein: CASSQGDRGPGKET. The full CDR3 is CASSQGDRGPGKETQYF.

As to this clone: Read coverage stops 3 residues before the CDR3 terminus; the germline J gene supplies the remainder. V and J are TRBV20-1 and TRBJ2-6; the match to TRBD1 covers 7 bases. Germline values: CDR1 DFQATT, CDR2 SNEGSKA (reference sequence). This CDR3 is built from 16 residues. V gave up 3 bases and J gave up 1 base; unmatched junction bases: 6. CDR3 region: CSASPGTASGANVLTF. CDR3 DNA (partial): TGCAGTGCTAGTCCCGGGACAGCTTCTGGGGCCAACGTC.

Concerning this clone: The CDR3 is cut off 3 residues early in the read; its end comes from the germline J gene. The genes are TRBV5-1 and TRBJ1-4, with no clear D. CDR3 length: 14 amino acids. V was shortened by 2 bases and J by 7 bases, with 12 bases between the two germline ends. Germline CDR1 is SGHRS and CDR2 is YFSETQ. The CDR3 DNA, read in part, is TGCGCCAGCAGCTTAGGGTCGGAGGGTGAAAAA. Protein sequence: CASSLGSEGEK. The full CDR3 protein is CASSLGSEGEKLFF.

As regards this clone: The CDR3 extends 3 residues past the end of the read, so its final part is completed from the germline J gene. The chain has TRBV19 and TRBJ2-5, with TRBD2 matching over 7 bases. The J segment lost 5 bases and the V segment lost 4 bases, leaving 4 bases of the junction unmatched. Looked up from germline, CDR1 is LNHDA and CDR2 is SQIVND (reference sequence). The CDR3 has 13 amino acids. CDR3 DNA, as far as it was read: TGTGCCAGTAGTAGGGGGGGTGGGGAGACC. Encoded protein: CASSRGGGET. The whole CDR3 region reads CASSRGGGETQYF.

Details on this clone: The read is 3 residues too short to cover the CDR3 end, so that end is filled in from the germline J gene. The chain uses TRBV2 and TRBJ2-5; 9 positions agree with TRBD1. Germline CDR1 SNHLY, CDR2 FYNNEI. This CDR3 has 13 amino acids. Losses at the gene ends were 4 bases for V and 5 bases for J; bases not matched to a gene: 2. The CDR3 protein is CASSVGQGETQYF. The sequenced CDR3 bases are TGTGCCAGCAGTGTTGGACAGGGGGAGACC.

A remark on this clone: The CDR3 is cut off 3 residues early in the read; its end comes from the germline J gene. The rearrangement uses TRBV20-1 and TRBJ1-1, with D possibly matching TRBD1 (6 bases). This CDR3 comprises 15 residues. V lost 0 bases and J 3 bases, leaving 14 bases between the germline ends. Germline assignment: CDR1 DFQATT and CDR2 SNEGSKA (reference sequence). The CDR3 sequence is CSARDHIGGDTEAFF. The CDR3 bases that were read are TGCAGTGCTAGAGATCATATAGGGGGGGACACTGAA.

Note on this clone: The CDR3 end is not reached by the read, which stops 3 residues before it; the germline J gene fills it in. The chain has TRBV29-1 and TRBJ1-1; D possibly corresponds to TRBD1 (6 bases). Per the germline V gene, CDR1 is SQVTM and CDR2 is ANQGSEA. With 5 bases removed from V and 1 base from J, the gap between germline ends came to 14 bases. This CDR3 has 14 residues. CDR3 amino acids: CSVMPPGANTEAFF. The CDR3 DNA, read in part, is TGCAGCGTTATGCCTCCAGGGGCGAACACTGAA.

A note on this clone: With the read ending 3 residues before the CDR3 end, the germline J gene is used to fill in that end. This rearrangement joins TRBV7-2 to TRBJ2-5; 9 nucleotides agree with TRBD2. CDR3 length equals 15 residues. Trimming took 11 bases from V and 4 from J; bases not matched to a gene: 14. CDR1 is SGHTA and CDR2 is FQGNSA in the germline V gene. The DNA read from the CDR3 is TGTGCCTCCAGAGCCGGCGGGGGGGCCGGAGAGACC. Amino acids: CASRAGGGAGET. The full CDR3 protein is CASRAGGGAGETQYF.

CDR3 DNA (partial): TGTGCCAGTAGTCCCCAGGGATTTACTAGCGGGAAGGACATT. Translating gives CASSPQGFTSGKDI. The full CDR3 protein is CASSPQGFTSGKDIQYF. The rearrangement links TRBV19 to TRBJ2-4; 10 bases agree with TRBD2. Read sequence stops 3 residues before the CDR3 end, and the germline J gene provides the missing end. The J segment lost 8 bases and the V segment lost 5 bases, leaving 15 bases of the junction unmatched. The CDR3 spans 17 residues. Germline lookup yields CDR1 LNHDA and CDR2 SQIVND (reference sequence). Together with reference TRBV19 and TRBJ2-4, the CDR3 gives the full variable domain: DGGITQSPKYLFRKEGQNVTLSCEQNLNHDAMYWYRQDPGQGLRLIYYSQIVNDFQKGDIAEGYSVSREKKESFPLTVTSAQKNPTAFYLCASSPQGFTSGKDIQYFGAGTRLSVL.

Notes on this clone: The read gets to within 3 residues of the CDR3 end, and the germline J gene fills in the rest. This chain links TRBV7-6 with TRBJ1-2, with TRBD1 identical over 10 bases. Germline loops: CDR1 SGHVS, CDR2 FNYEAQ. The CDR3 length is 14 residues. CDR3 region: CASSTRQGAWDYTF. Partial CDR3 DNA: TGTGCCAGCAGCACCAGACAGGGGGCTTGGGAC.